Listed here are 16 T cell receptor beta chains from one sample, sequenced in a study of T cells after yellow fever vaccination (dated by TCRdb to between 2017 and 2020). The library was obtained by 5' RACE. The reads were generated on an Illumina HiSeq 2500. TCRdb reanalyzed the raw reads on its own, using fastp at Q25 for trimming and MiXCR for clone calling, and kept in-frame beta chains. Each CDR3 protein gets just one entry, which takes the most common genes and DNA from the rows behind it. For this sample there are about 320,000 distinct CDR3 sequences; roughly 6.8% appear just once. In total, the top ten clones hold over 15% of the sample. This specimen's treatment or condition label, interpreted: live attenuated yellow fever vaccine strain. The sequenced sample was PBMCs, obtained more than 35 days after the first yellow fever vaccination. The source is a man aged 18 to 30 who received the YFV17D yellow fever vaccine.

This chain uses TRBV20-1 with TRBJ1-2; D remains ambiguous. The CDR3 extends over 15 amino acids. The germline V gene encodes CDR1 DFQATT and CDR2 SNEGSKA (reference sequence). Trimming cost V 0 bases and J 7 bases, with 18 bases left between them. CDR3 residues: CSARDSDNPFPGYTF. As DNA, the CDR3 is TGCAGTGCTAGAGATTCGGATAACCCGTTCCCTGGCTACACCTTC.

In the case of this clonotype: The junction departs from the called germline gene at one end, perhaps through a read error. The chain joins TRBV3-1 to TRBJ1-1, with 8 bases lining up with TRBD1. Per the germline V gene, CDR1 is LGHDT and CDR2 is YNNKEL (reference sequence). The CDR3 covers 13 residues. The CDR3 spells CASTRTGNPEAFF. In DNA, the CDR3 is TGTGCCAGCACCCGGACAGGGAACCCTGAAGCTTTCTTT.

In its sample, this clonotype was seen a few times. The V call is TRBV20-1, the J call TRBJ1-4, with D hard to call. Germline V gives CDR1 DFQATT, CDR2 SNEGSKA (reference sequence). The CDR3 is 11 amino acids. V was shortened by 7 bases and J by 5 bases, with 8 bases between the two germline ends. CDR3 nucleotides: TGCAGTGGGACGGTGAATGAAAAACTGTTTTTT. Translated, it gives CSGTVNEKLFF.

This sequence joins TRBV5-4 and TRBJ2-1; 7 nucleotides align to TRBD2. CDR3 length: 14 residues. Germline V lookup: CDR1 SGHNT, CDR2 YYREEE (reference sequence). The V and J ends lost 4 bases and 9 bases, in that order; junction bases with no gene match: 10. CDR3 coding DNA: TGTGCCAGCAGCCAAGGACTAGTTTCGAGTGAGCAGTTCTTC. Its translation is CASSQGLVSSEQFF.

The chain links TRBV7-2 to TRBJ1-1; D is perhaps TRBD1 (5 bases). The germline CDR1 and CDR2 sequences are SGHTA and FQGNSA. This CDR3 spans 14 amino acids. V lost 5 bases, J lost 2 bases, and 12 bases lay in between. Written as DNA, the CDR3 is TGTGCCAGCAGCCCCCTCGGGGGTAACACTGAAGCTTTCTTT. This translates into CASSPLGGNTEAFF.

This clonotype was seen a few times. The rearrangement joins TRBV6-1 to TRBJ1-4; 8 bases align to TRBD1. CDR1 is MNHNS, CDR2 SASEGT, per germline. The ends lost 6 bases at V and 3 bases at J; junction bases unmatched: 6. This CDR3 spans 15 amino acids. CDR3 loop: CASRPTGQANEKLFF. The CDR3 region has the DNA TGTGCCAGCAGGCCCACGGGACAGGCTAATGAAAAACTGTTTTTT.

This clonotype came up many times. The chain couples TRBV5-1 to TRBJ1-1, with TRBD1 matching 7 bases. This CDR3 has 14 amino acids. Unmatched junction bases numbered 14, after V lost 4 bases and J lost 11 bases. Germline loops: CDR1 SGHRS, CDR2 YFSETQ. CDR3 sequence: CASSQVGRDSWAFF. CDR3 nucleotides: TGCGCCAGCAGCCAAGTCGGACGGGACAGCTGGGCTTTCTTT. Full variable domain (remainder filled in from reference TRBV5-1 and TRBJ1-1): KAGVTQTPRYLIKTRGQQVTLSCSPISGHRSVSWYQQTPGQGLQFLFEYFSETQRNKGNFPGRFSGRQFSNSRSEMNVSTLELGDSALYLCASSQVGRDSWAFFGQGTRLTVV.

V is TRBV12-3 or TRBV12-4 and J is TRBJ2-7, with D possibly TRBD1 on 6 matching bases. V was cut by 5 bases and J by 2 bases, with 19 bases left in between. This CDR3 comprises 16 residues. CDR3 sequence reads: CASSALVGQGPYEQYF. CDR3 DNA: TGTGCCAGCAGTGCGCTGGTGGGGCAGGGGCCCTACGAGCAGTACTTC.

This clonotype was seen a handful of times. The chain carries TRBV20-1 and TRBJ2-5, with 9 bases that match TRBD2. V trimming: 1 base; J trimming: 6 bases; junction bases outside the gene matches: 12. The germline V gene has CDR1 DFQATT and CDR2 SNEGSKA (reference sequence). The CDR3 runs 16 residues. The CDR3: CSARGLAGGPEKTQYF. In nucleotides, the CDR3 is TGCAGTGCTAGAGGGTTGGCGGGGGGGCCTGAAAAGACCCAGTACTTC.

In its sample, this clonotype was seen many times. The rearrangement uses TRBV5-1 and TRBJ1-1; weak D call: TRBD1 (5 bases). Trimming cost V 3 bases and J 7 bases, with 10 bases left between them. Germline loops: CDR1 SGHRS, CDR2 YFSETQ. The CDR3 loop spans 12 amino acids. The CDR3, as DNA: TGCGCCAGCAGCTCCCGGGGGATTGAAGCTTTCTTT. This codes for CASSSRGIEAFF.

This clonotype was found a few times. V gene TRBV4-3 combines with J gene TRBJ1-4, with 7 bases fitting TRBD1. CDR1 is LGHNA, CDR2 YSLEER, per germline. The J segment lost 8 bases and the V segment lost 0 bases, leaving 9 bases of the junction unmatched. The CDR3 runs to 16 residues. This chain's CDR3 is CASSQDLATGREKLFF. The CDR3, as DNA: TGCGCCAGCAGCCAAGATCTGGCGACAGGGAGGGAAAAACTGTTTTTT.

There are many counts of this clonotype. The J gene is TRBJ1-3, the V gene TRBV5-1; TRBD1 aligns across 7 bases. CDR1 and CDR2 from the germline V gene are SGHRS and YFSETQ. CDR3 length: 16 amino acids. V was clipped by 4 bases and J by 0 bases; unmatched bases: 7. The CDR3 DNA reads as TGCGCCAGCAGCGGGGGACAGATGAGCTCTGGAAACACCATATATTTT. Protein: CASSGGQMSSGNTIYF.

This clonotype was seen many times. V gene TRBV7-6 combines with J gene TRBJ2-1; TRBD2 might be the D (7 bases). Germline lookup yields CDR1 SGHVS and CDR2 FNYEAQ. V was clipped by 5 bases and J by 9 bases, with 23 bases between them. The CDR3 loop spans 16 amino acids. This CDR3 reads CASSRWGGGRLGEQFF. The CDR3 DNA is TGTGCCAGCAGCCGATGGGGGGGCGGCAGGCTGGGTGAGCAGTTCTTC.

This clonotype was seen a few times. The chain joins TRBV4-2 to TRBJ2-4; D may correspond to TRBD1 or TRBD2 (7 bases each). The CDR3 loop spans 17 amino acids. Germline V gene lookup returns CDR1 LGHNA and CDR2 YNFKEQ. Trimming pared 1 base from V and 2 bases from J, leaving 15 bases between. CDR3 residues: CASSQGLQGGTKNIQYF. The CDR3 DNA follows: TGTGCCAGCAGCCAAGGTCTTCAGGGGGGGACCAAAAACATTCAGTACTTC.

This clonotype has only a few counts. J is TRBJ2-1 and V is TRBV6-2 or TRBV6-3; D gene unclear. This CDR3 is built from 15 residues. Trimming stripped 5 bases from V and 6 bases from J, with 17 bases between. The V gene's germline CDR1 is MNHEY and CDR2 SVGEGT. The CDR3 loop is CASSPPPPLGNEQFF. The CDR3 bases are TGTGCCAGCAGTCCTCCCCCCCCTCTAGGCAATGAGCAGTTCTTC.

The chain recombines TRBV3-1 with TRBJ2-5, with TRBD2 identical over 14 bases. Trimming took 4 bases from V and 3 from J; bases not matched to a gene: 4. The germline CDR1 and CDR2 sequences are LGHDT and YNNKEL (reference sequence). The CDR3 runs 16 residues. The CDR3 loop reads CASSPRGLAGEETQYF. CDR3 nucleotides: TGTGCCAGCAGCCCCCGGGGACTAGCGGGGGAAGAGACCCAGTACTTC.